Below, 22 T cell receptor beta chains from the same sample are listed, as sequenced in a study of T cell responses to AZD1222 COVID-19 vaccine. Produced via immunoSEQ multiplex PCR; TCRdb's table is partial and in-frame only. The sample shows 95,000 to 150,000 clones, roughly nine tenths of them seen only once. Material: peripheral blood, obtained on day 0 of AZD1222 vaccination. The receptors were gathered from an adult in good health.

V gene TRBV27 combines with J gene TRBJ1-5, with 7 bases identical to TRBD1. The junction had 7 bases not matched to a gene; V was cut back by 5 bases and J by 6 bases. The germline V gene encodes CDR1 MNHEY and CDR2 SMNVEV (reference sequence). This CDR3 has 14 amino acids. The CDR3 nucleotides are TGTGCCAGCAGTGACACAGGGGTTCGTCAGCCCCAGCATTTT. Translation gives CASSDTGVRQPQHF.

The chain uses TRBV15 and TRBJ2-7; no clear D. In germline, CDR1 is LNHNV, CDR2 YYDKDF (reference sequence). The CDR3 runs to 14 residues. The germline V and J ends were trimmed by 5 bases and 0 bases, with 11 bases remaining between them. CDR3 sequence: CATSPTANSYEQYF. The CDR3 bases are TGTGCCACCAGCCCCACCGCCAACTCCTACGAGCAGTACTTC.

The rearrangement uses TRBV19 and TRBJ1-2, with D maybe TRBD1 (5 bases). The CDR3 runs 15 residues. The V gene's germline CDR1 is LNHDA and CDR2 SQIVND (reference sequence). V was shortened by 5 bases and J by 6 bases, with 19 bases between the two germline ends. DNA of the CDR3: TGTGCCAGTAGTCGGAACAGCAGGGAAGGGAATGGCTACACCTTC. Its translation: CASSRNSREGNGYTF. The full variable domain, with the rest looked up from reference TRBV19 and TRBJ1-2, is DGGITQSPKYLFRKEGQNVTLSCEQNLNHDAMYWYRQDPGQGLRLIYYSQIVNDFQKGDIAEGYSVSREKKESFPLTVTSAQKNPTAFYLCASSRNSREGNGYTFGSGTRLTVV.

J is TRBJ1-2 and V is TRBV3-1 (or the pseudogene TRBV3-2); no reliable D call. Per the germline V gene, CDR1 is LGHDT and CDR2 is YNNKEL (reference sequence). CDR3 length: 14 residues. Trimming took off 4 bases at V and 8 bases at J, with 17 bases between the two ends. The CDR3 is CASSPRQSVGGYTF. The CDR3, as DNA: TGTGCCAGCAGCCCCCGGCAGAGCGTGGGGGGCTACACCTTC.

CDR3 sequence reads: CASSLLRGAPLHF. CDR3 DNA: TGTGCCAGCAGCCTACTCAGGGGGGCACCCCTCCACTTT. The chain recombines TRBV3-1 (or the pseudogene TRBV3-2) with TRBJ1-6; 7 bases fit TRBD1. The trim removed 4 bases at V and 11 bases at J, leaving 5 bases unmatched. In germline, CDR1 is LGHDT, CDR2 YNNKEL (reference sequence). The CDR3 is 13 amino acids.

The chain employs TRBV2 and TRBJ2-7; possibly TRBD1 or TRBD2 for D (7 bases each). The germline gives CDR1 SNHLY, CDR2 FYNNEI. V was clipped by 8 bases and J by 7 bases, with 21 bases between them. The CDR3 sequence is 14 residues long. The CDR3 sequence is CASQQGGSYDEQYF. DNA of the CDR3: TGTGCCAGCCAGCAGGGGGGGTCCTACGATGAGCAGTACTTC.

This sequence joins TRBV28 and TRBJ1-1; perhaps TRBD1 as D (5 bases). Germline CDR1 is MDHEN and CDR2 is SYDVKM. Trimming removed 3 bases from V and 1 base from J, with 15 bases in between. The CDR3 spans 16 residues. CDR3 nucleotides: TGTGCCAGCAGTTTCGGGACCGGCCTGAGGAACACTGAAGCTTTCTTT. Its translation: CASSFGTGLRNTEAFF.

This rearrangement joins TRBV7-3 to TRBJ1-1; unclear D gene. The germline V and J ends were trimmed by 1 base and 6 bases, with 6 bases remaining between them. Germline assignment: CDR1 SGHTA and CDR2 FQGTGA. This CDR3 region has 12 residues. The CDR3, as DNA: TGTGCCAGCAGCTTAAAGGCCTCTGAAGCTTTCTTT. The encoded protein is CASSLKASEAFF.

The rearrangement joins TRBV7-9 to TRBJ2-1; D not resolved. Germline lookup yields CDR1 SEHNR and CDR2 FQNEAQ (reference sequence). This CDR3 has 13 residues. V was trimmed by 4 bases and J by 4 bases, leaving 8 bases between them. In nucleotides, the CDR3 is TGTGCCAGCAGCTCCAGTGAATACAATGAGCAGTTCTTC. It encodes CASSSSEYNEQFF.

In nucleotides, the CDR3 is TGTGCCAGCAGCCCTAGGGGAGGTGAAAAACTGTTTTTT. Amino acids: CASSPRGGEKLFF. This chain connects TRBV7-9 to TRBJ1-4, with D possibly matching TRBD1 (5 bases). There are 13 residues in the CDR3. Germline V lookup: CDR1 SEHNR, CDR2 FQNEAQ (reference sequence). Trimming cost V 5 bases and J 7 bases, with 11 bases left between them.

The chain employs TRBV5-4 and TRBJ1-1; D is undetermined. The CDR3 sequence is 12 residues long. The germline V and J ends were trimmed by 2 bases and 0 bases, with 2 bases remaining between them. Per the germline V gene, CDR1 is SGHNT and CDR2 is YYREEE (reference sequence). For the CDR3, the DNA is TGTGCCAGCAGCTTTGTGAACACTGAAGCTTTCTTT. It yields the protein CASSFVNTEAFF.

The chain links TRBV5-1 to TRBJ1-2, with D possibly TRBD1 on 6 matching bases. The V gene's germline CDR1 is SGHRS and CDR2 YFSETQ. The CDR3 runs 18 residues. V lost 0 bases to trimming and J lost 1 base, with 19 bases between them. CDR3 region: CASSLGVGAYRDNYGYTF. DNA for the CDR3: TGCGCCAGCAGCTTGGGAGTGGGGGCCTACAGGGATAACTATGGCTACACCTTC.

CDR3 loop: CASSGTGVEQYF. DNA of the CDR3: TGTGCCAGCAGTGGGACAGGGGTCGAGCAGTACTTC. V gene TRBV6-6 combines with J gene TRBJ2-7, with 10 nucleotides matching TRBD1. CDR3 size: 12 residues. CDR1 and CDR2 (germline): MNHNY, SVGAGI (reference sequence). Unmatched junction bases numbered 1, after V lost 5 bases and J lost 6 bases.

On this clone: This sample includes further DNA sequences coding for the same CDR3. The chain carries TRBV9 and TRBJ2-5; 7 bases line up with TRBD1. Germline values: CDR1 SGDLS, CDR2 YYNGEE. The CDR3 runs 13 residues. V was pared by 2 bases and J by 2 bases, with 0 bases of the junction left unmatched. The CDR3 loop reads CASSVGQQETQYF. The CDR3 DNA is TGTGCCAGCAGCGTGGGACAGCAAGAGACCCAGTACTTC.

V is TRBV7-3 and J is TRBJ2-7, with D possibly TRBD1 on 5 matching bases. V was clipped by 3 bases and J by 3 bases, with 9 bases between them. Germline loops: CDR1 SGHTA, CDR2 FQGTGA. The CDR3 runs to 13 residues. The CDR3 region has the DNA TGTGCCAGCAGCTTCGGAACAGGCTACGAGCAGTACTTC. Amino acids: CASSFGTGYEQYF.

The count of this clone is one. The V call is TRBV15, the J call TRBJ1-3; TRBD1 is a possible D gene (5 bases). The CDR3 consists of 14 residues. The V gene's germline CDR1 is LNHNV and CDR2 YYDKDF (reference sequence). V lost 0 bases, J lost 6 bases, and 9 bases lay in between. In DNA, the CDR3 is TGTGCCACCAGCAGAGACAGGGCTTCAAACACCATATATTTT. Translated, it gives CATSRDRASNTIYF.

The rearrangement joins TRBV15 to TRBJ1-5, with a weak D call TRBD1 (5 bases). CDR3 size: 13 residues. Deletions cut 5 bases from V and 7 bases from J, with 12 bases between. Germline CDR1 reads LNHNV; CDR2 reads YYDKDF (reference sequence). The CDR3 DNA follows: TGTGCCACCAGCGGGGGGTTGGGGCAGCCCCAGCATTTT. This encodes CATSGGLGQPQHF.

This chain links TRBV27 with TRBJ1-6; unclear D gene. The germline V gene encodes CDR1 MNHEY and CDR2 SMNVEV (reference sequence). V was clipped by 2 bases and J by 7 bases, with 12 bases between them. The CDR3 is 15 amino acids. CDR3 sequence: CASSLEVSPNSPLHF. Written as DNA, the CDR3 is TGTGCCAGCAGTTTAGAAGTGTCACCCAATTCACCCCTCCACTTT.

V and J are TRBV5-6 and TRBJ1-2; maybe TRBD1 (5 bases). Deletions cut 4 bases from V and 4 bases from J, with 14 bases between. Germline assignment: CDR1 SGHDT and CDR2 YYEEEE. The CDR3 spans 14 residues. The chain's CDR3 is CASSPTFGAYGYTF. The CDR3 nucleotides read TGTGCCAGCAGCCCCACCTTCGGGGCCTATGGCTACACCTTC.

V usage is TRBV19 and J usage is TRBJ1-6; D ambiguous. This CDR3 spans 15 amino acids. V lost 6 bases to trimming and J lost 9 bases, with 18 bases between them. Germline V gene sequence: CDR1 LNHDA, CDR2 SQIVND (reference sequence). The CDR3 sequence is CASSRGQDWGSPLHF. DNA for the CDR3: TGTGCCAGTAGCCGAGGGCAGGACTGGGGTTCACCCCTCCACTTT. Combining the CDR3 with reference TRBV19 and TRBJ1-6 gives the whole variable domain DGGITQSPKYLFRKEGQNVTLSCEQNLNHDAMYWYRQDPGQGLRLIYYSQIVNDFQKGDIAEGYSVSREKKESFPLTVTSAQKNPTAFYLCASSRGQDWGSPLHFGNGTRLTVT.

This clone was detected once. The CDR3 bases are TGTGCCAGCAGCGTAGACAGGGGCACTGAAGCTTTCTTT. This translates into CASSVDRGTEAFF. V gene TRBV9 combines with J gene TRBJ1-1; TRBD1 aligns across 7 bases. The trim removed 0 bases at V and 4 bases at J, leaving 0 bases unmatched. Germline-derived CDR1 and CDR2 are SGDLS and YYNGEE. CDR3 length: 13 amino acids.

The CDR3 DNA is TGTGCCAGCAGTGACGGGGGTCAGCCCCAGCATTTT. This encodes CASSDGGQPQHF. V usage is TRBV6-1 and J usage is TRBJ1-5, with D tentatively TRBD1 (5 bases). The V gene's germline CDR1 is MNHNS and CDR2 SASEGT. Trimming cost V 3 bases and J 6 bases, with 6 bases left between them. CDR3 length: 12 amino acids.